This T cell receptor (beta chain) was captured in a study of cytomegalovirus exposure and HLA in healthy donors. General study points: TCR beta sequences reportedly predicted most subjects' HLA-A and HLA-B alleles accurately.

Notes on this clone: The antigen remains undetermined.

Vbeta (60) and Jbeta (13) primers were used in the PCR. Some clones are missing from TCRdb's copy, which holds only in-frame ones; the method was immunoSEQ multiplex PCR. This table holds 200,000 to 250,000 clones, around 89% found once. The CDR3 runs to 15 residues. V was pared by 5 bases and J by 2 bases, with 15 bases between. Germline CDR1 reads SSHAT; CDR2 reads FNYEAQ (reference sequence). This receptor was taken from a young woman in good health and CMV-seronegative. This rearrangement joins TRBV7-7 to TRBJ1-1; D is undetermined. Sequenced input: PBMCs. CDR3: CASSSSSPLNTEAFF. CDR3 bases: TGTGCCAGCAGCAGTTCTAGTCCCCTAAACACTGAAGCTTTCTTT.